This T cell receptor beta chain came from a study of blood T cells in healthy people across ages (dated by TCRdb to about 2015). For the wider study: In model experiments, template switching captured about one uniquely barcoded TCR beta cDNA molecule for every two T cells. To track age-related changes in TCR beta repertoire diversity, the study relied on deep sequencing normalized with unique cDNA molecular identifiers. The donors were divided into four age groups: young (average around 16 years), middle-aged (around 41), aged (62) and long-lived (around 87). To avoid experimental bias, donors of different ages were spread randomly across the sequencing lanes. The study analyzed two additional independent replicas of 1 million unique cDNA reads from the same blood draw for two donors, one aged 18 to 29 and one aged 80 or older. What the authors observed across the whole study: As age increased, observed TCR beta diversity per million T cells dropped in a roughly linear way, and a significant reduction was already evident by age around 41. Estimates of total diversity based on one million sequenced T cells were regarded as lower bounds and as underestimates. Because profiling used bulk unsorted PBMCs, naive and antigen-experienced compartments could not be compared conclusively. The CMV infection status of donors was not known, potentially confounding age-related changes in expanded clonotypes. The percentage of naive T cells measured by flow cytometry correlated strongly with observed TCR beta diversity. Compared with the aged group, the long-lived group had more naive CD4+ T cells, fewer expanded clones and increased TCR diversity, suggesting age selection.

Comments on this clonotype: Its antigen is unknown. The record has no base qualities; no much larger clone is one base away.

Receptor libraries were prepared by 5' RACE. Data came from an Illumina HiSeq 2500. A second PCR of roughly 6 to 11 cycles was run with a J-beta primer mix and a sample-barcoded 5' primer. A template-switch 5' adaptor carrying 12 random nucleotides introduced a unique molecular identifier onto each TCR beta cDNA molecule. Each sample yielded at least 3 million CDR3-containing paired-end reads. First-strand cDNA synthesis was performed from all RNA using the Mint cDNA synthesis kit, with priming by a TRBC-specific oligonucleotide. Following uracil-DNA glycosylase treatment, all cDNA underwent a first 18-cycle PCR with the universal primers M1SS and BC2_uni_R. The authors' analysis ran thus. Normalization of each sample was performed by random selection of 1 million high-quality reads, each carrying a distinct molecular identifier. Instead of being binned into consensus sequences, reads that shared molecular identifiers were thrown out. MiTCR, with a Q25 quality threshold and the strictest error-elimination algorithm, was used for CDR3 identification, clonotype clustering and error correction. Lower-bound total TCR beta diversity was estimated with a nonparametric unseen species model using Euler transformation. In TCRdb, the public reads were trimmed at Q25 with fastp and aligned with MiXCR, with productive beta chains retained. Entries are consolidated by CDR3 protein sequence, retaining the most common genes and DNA. The V and J calls and clone size are TCRdb's, not the authors'. A total of some 780,000 distinct CDR3 sequences appear in this sample, more than 55% of them only once. The ten largest make up roughly 26% of the sample.

The CDR3 covers 13 residues, taking in both the cysteine and the phenylalanine. Of all the DNA, just the CDR3 is kept, 39 bases in frame from base 1. For CDR1 and CDR2, the germline V gene lists LGHNT and FRNRAP. The V and J ends are trimmed by 5 bases and 0 bases, leaving 7 bases between them. Donors were about 36 systemically healthy Caucasian individuals from Russia aged 6 to 90 years. Each donor gave about 9.7 milliliters of peripheral blood, drawn into EDTA-treated Vacutainer tubes. Ficoll-Paque density-gradient centrifugation was used to isolate PBMCs, with at least 6 million obtained per sample. Total RNA, at least 5 micrograms per sample, was extracted from PBMCs with Trizol reagent. The percentages of naive CD45RAhigh/CD27high T cells were determined by flow cytometry on a PBMC aliquot from every donor.

Sequenced input: blood. The sequence links TRBV12-5 to TRBJ1-1, with no reliable assignment of the D segment. This TCR was recovered from a man aged 40-50 years in good health. The DNA is TGTGCTAGTGGTCCTCGGATGAACACTGAAGCTTTCTTT. Translated, this is CASGPRMNTEAFF.